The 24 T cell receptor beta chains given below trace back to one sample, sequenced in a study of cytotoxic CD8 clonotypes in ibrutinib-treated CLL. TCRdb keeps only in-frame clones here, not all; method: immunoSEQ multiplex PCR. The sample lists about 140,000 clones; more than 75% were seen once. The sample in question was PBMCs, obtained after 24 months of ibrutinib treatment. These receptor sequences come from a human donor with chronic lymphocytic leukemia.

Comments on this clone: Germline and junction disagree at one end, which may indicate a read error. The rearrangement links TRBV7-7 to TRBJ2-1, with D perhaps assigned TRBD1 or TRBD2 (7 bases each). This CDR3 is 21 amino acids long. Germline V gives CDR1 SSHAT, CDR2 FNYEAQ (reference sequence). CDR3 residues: CASSPGGAGATLGHKYNEQFF. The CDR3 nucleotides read TGTGCTAGCAGCCCAGGGGGGGCAGGGGCCACCTTGGGCCACAAGTACAATGAGCAGTTCTTC.

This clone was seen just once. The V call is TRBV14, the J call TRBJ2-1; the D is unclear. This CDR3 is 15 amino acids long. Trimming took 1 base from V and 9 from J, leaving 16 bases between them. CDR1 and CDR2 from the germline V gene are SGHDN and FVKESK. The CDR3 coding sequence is TGTGCCAGCAGCCAAGTAGTGGTAGCCGCCGGTGAGCAGTTCTTC. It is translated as CASSQVVVAAGEQFF.

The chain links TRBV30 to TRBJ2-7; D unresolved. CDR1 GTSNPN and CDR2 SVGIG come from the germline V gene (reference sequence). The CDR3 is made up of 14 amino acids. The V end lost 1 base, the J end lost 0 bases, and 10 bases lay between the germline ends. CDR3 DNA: TGTGCCTGGAGTGGGGGAAGGAGCTCCTACGAGCAGTACTTC. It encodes CAWSGGRSSYEQYF.

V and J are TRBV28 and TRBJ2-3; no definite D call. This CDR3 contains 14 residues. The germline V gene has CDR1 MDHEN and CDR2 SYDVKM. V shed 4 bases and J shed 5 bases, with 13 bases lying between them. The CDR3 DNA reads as TGTGCCAGCAGTTCACATCCCCCCGTAGATACGCAGTATTTT. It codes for CASSSHPPVDTQYF.

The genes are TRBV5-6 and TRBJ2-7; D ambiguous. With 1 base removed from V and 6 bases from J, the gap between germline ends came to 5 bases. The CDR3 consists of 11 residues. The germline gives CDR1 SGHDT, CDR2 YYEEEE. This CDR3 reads CASSLRAEQYF. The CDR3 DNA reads TGTGCCAGCAGCTTGCGAGCCGAGCAGTACTTC.

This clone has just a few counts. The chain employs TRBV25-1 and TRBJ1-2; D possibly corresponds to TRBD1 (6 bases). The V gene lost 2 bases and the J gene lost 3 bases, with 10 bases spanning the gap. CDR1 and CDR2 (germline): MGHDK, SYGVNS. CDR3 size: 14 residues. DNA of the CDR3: TGTGCCAGCAGTGAACCACAGGGTTACTATGGCTACACCTTC. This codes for CASSEPQGYYGYTF.

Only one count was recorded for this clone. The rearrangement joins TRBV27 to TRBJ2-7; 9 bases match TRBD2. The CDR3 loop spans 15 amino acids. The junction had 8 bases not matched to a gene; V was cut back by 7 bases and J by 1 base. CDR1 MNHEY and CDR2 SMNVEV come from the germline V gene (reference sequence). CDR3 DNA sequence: TGTGCCAGCACCCCTAGCGGGGTCGGTTCCTACGAGCAGTACTTC. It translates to CASTPSGVGSYEQYF.

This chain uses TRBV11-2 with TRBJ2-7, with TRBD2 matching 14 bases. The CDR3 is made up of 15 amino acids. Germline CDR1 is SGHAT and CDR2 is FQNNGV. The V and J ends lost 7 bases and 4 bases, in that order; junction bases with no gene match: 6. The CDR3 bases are TGTGCCAGCACGCAGGGGACTAGCGGGAGATACGAGCAGTACTTC. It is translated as CASTQGTSGRYEQYF.

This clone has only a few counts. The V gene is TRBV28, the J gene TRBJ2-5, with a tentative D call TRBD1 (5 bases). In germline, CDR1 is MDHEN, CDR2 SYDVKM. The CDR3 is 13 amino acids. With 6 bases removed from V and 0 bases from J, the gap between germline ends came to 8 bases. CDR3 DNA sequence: TGTGCCAGCAGGGGGCAGGACCAAGAGACCCAGTACTTC. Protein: CASRGQDQETQYF.

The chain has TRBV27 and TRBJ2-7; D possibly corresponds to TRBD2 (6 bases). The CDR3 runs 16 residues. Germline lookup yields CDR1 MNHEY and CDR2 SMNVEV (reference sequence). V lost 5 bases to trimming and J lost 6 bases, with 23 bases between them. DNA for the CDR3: TGTGCCAGCAGTCCCTCAGCCGGGGGTGCGCCTGTCGAGCAGTACTTC. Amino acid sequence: CASSPSAGGAPVEQYF.

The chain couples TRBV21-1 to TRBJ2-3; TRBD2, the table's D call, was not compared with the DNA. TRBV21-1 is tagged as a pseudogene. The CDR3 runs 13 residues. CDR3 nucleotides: TGTGCCAGCAAGCCGGACTGCACAGATACGCAGTATTTT. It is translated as CASKPDCTDTQYF.

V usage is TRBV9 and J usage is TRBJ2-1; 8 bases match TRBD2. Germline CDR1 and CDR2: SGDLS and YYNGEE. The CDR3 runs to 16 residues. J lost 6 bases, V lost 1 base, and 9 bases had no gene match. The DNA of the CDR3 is TGTGCCAGCAGCGTATCATGGGGGCTAGCGGGCAATGAGCAGTTCTTC. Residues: CASSVSWGLAGNEQFF.

For the CDR3, the DNA is TGTGCCAGCAGCCCGCCCAGGGTCCGCACCGGGGAGCTGTTTTTT. This gives the protein CASSPPRVRTGELFF. This rearrangement joins TRBV14 to TRBJ2-2, with D maybe TRBD1 (5 bases). Germline lookup yields CDR1 SGHDN and CDR2 FVKESK. V was trimmed by 4 bases and J by 4 bases, leaving 13 bases between them. There are 15 residues in the CDR3.

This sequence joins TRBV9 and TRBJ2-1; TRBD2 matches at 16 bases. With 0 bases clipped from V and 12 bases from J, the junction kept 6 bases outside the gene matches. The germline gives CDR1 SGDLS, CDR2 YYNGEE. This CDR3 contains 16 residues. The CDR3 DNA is TGTGCCAGCAGCGTAGTCGGGACTAGCGGGAGGGCAGGGCAGTTCTTC. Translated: CASSVVGTSGRAGQFF.

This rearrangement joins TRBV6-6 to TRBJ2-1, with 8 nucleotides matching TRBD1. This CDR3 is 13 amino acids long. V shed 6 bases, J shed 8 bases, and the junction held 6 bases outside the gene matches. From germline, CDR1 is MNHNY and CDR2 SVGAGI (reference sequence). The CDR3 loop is CASRRRGRDEQFF. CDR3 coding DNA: TGTGCCAGCAGGCGCAGGGGGCGGGATGAGCAGTTCTTC.

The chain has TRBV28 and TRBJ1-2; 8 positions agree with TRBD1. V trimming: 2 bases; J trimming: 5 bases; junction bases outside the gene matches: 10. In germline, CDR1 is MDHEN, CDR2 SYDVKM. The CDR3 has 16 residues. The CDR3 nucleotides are TGTGCCAGCAGTTTAGGGCAAGGGACAGGAGGGTATGGCTACACCTTC. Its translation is CASSLGQGTGGYGYTF.

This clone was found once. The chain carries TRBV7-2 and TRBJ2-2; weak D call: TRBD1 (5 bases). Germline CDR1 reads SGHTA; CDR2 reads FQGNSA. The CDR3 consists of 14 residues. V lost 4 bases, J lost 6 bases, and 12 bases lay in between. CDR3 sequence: CASSSRLGPGELFF. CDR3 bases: TGTGCCAGCAGCTCCCGGTTGGGGCCCGGGGAGCTGTTTTTT.

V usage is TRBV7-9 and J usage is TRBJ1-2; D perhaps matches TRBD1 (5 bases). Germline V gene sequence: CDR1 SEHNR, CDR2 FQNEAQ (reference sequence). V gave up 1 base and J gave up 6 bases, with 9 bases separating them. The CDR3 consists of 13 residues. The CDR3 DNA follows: TGTGCCAGCAGCTTAGGACAGAGCCATGGCTACACCTTC. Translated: CASSLGQSHGYTF.

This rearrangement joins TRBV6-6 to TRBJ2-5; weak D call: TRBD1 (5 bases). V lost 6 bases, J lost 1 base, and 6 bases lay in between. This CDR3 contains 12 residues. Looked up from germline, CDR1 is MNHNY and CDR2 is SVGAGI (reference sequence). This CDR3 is CASRGPQETQYF. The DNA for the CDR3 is TGTGCCAGCAGGGGGCCCCAAGAGACCCAGTACTTC.

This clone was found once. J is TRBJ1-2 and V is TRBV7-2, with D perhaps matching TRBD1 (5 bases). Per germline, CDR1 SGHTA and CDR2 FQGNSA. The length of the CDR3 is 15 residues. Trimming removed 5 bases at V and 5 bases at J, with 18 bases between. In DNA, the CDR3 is TGTGCCAGCAGCCTAAGGGGCGGTTCGCGTTATGGCTACACCTTC. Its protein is CASSLRGGSRYGYTF.

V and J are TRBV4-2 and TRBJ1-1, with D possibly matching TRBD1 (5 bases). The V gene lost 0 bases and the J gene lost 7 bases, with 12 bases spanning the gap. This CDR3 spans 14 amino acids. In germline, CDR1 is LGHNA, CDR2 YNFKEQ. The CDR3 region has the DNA TGTGCCAGCAGCCAAGATGGGGCAGCCGGTGAAGCTTTCTTT. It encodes CASSQDGAAGEAFF.

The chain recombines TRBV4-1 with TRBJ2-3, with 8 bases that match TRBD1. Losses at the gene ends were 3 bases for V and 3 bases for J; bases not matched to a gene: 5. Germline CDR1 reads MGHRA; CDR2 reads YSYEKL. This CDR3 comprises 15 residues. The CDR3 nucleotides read TGCGCCAGCAGCCAGGGACAGGATCGTACAGATACGCAGTATTTT. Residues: CASSQGQDRTDTQYF.

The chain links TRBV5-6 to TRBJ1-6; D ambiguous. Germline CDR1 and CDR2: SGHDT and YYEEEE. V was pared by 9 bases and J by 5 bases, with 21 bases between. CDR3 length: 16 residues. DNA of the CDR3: TGTGCCACCCCCCGGCCAGTGGAGCCTCATAATTCACCCCTCCACTTT. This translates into CATPRPVEPHNSPLHF. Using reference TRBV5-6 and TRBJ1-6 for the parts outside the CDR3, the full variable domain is DAGVTQSPTHLIKTRGQQVTLRCSPKSGHDTVSWYQQALGQGPQFIFQYYEEEERQRGNFPDRFSGHQFPNYSSELNVNALLLGDSALYLCATPRPVEPHNSPLHFGNGTRLTVT.

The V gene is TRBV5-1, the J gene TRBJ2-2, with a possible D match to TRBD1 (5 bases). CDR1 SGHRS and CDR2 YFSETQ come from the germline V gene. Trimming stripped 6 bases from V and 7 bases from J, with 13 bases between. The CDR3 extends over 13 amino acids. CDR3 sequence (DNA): TGCGCCAGCACCGTCGCAGGGATCGGGGAGCTGTTTTTT. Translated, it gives CASTVAGIGELFF.